What follows is one TCR beta chain and its context. These data originate in a study of shared clonotypes between healthy human individuals. Using immunoSEQ multiplex PCR, the repertoire was profiled, and TCRdb retains in-frame clones only, with some absent. This repertoire shows hundreds of thousands of clones, around 74% found once; its top ten account for 1.5% to 2%. This CDR3 comprises 13 residues. V lost 8 bases to trimming and J lost 1 base, with 11 bases between them. CDR1 is SGHVS, CDR2 FNYEAQ, per germline. Memory CD4+ cells were the fraction left after CD45RA+ naive selection. The chain recombines TRBV7-6 with TRBJ1-1; no definite D call. The clonotype originates from a woman in her twenties or thirties in good health. Sequenced input: memory CD4+ T cells sorted from blood. Documented subset: CD45RA-negative fraction. The CDR3 is CASSSGRNTEAFF. CDR3 nucleotide sequence: TGTGCCAGCTCCAGCGGGAGGAACACTGAAGCTTTCTTT.